Detailed here is one T cell receptor (beta chain). This clone occurred once. Its antigen target is currently unknown. No base qualities exist here, and no much larger clone lies one base off it. The sample belongs to a study of T cell responses to AZD1222 COVID-19 vaccine (dated by TCRdb to about 2021). The study in broad terms: Because spike-specific TCR depth and breadth did not differ between the two schedules, AZD1222 recipients who got a second dose at roughly 4 weeks were pooled with those who got a second dose at roughly 12 weeks. Trial participants were enrolled by age into 18-55, 56-69 and 70-plus year subgroups, with around 140, 26 and 57 TCR-sequenced participants respectively. TCR sequencing covered more than 230 trial participants: nearly 210 given two doses of AZD1222 and approximately 25 given two doses of MenACWY control vaccine. Broad study findings and their caveats: Vaccine-associated CD4 TCRs spanned the whole spike protein, with dominant responses in regions 160-218 and 743-854. Participants were mostly white British, with more females than males. The authors suggested clonal diversity may have been underestimated. Epitopes outside the regions mutated in the B.1.351 and B.1.1.7 variants were reportedly recognized by nearly half of the unique spike-specific TCRs. A significant rise in spike-specific TCR breadth and depth was observed after two AZD1222 doses relative to day 0 and relative to MenACWY recipients. Conclusions about previously exposed vaccinees are limited because only a handful of AZD1222 recipients were SARS-CoV-2 seropositive at baseline. The 56-69-year group was small, and its depth increase did not reach significance, likely because of low power. Because no day 14 peak-response samples were available, repertoires were characterized only after the peak T cell response.

The time point label, read with the paper, signifies: baseline before first vaccination. Vaccinee samples were obtained from the UK trials COV001 and COV002, which included a single-blind randomized controlled phase 2/3 trial of AZD1222 (ChAdOx1 nCoV-19) in healthy adults. For TCRbeta chain sequencing, PBMC samples from trial participants were taken at day 0 and at day 28 after the second dose. For this chain, trimming is 1 base at the V end and 2 bases at the J end, and the number of junction bases without a gene match is 6. Reading the germline V gene (reference sequence) gives CDR1 SGHKS and CDR2 YYEKEE. The CDR3 goes from the cysteine to the phenylalanine over 15 residues. CDR3 DNA is the only sequence kept; it has 45 bases, read in frame from the first base. The CDR3 regions of human TCRbeta chains were subjected to immunosequencing. In the paper's pipeline: Repertoire TCRs were checked for matches against a reference library of SARS-CoV-2-specific TCRs that had been generated using the MIRA antigen-specificity platform. Breadth meant the fraction of unique TCRs that were SARS-CoV-2-associated, whereas depth meant the fraction of total T cells that were SARS-CoV-2-associated. Each spike-specific TCR was assigned to its reactive spike region and to a CD4 or CD8 class using the MIRA data. Log10-transformed breadth and depth values were compared by one-way ANOVA with Sidak's multiple comparisons tests. Held by TCRdb, this immuneACCESS table contains in-frame sequences only and omits some clones. Under half of the omission traces to an unresolved V gene where checked; the cause of the rest is unknown. That table is the source of V, J and clone size, and D and trimming were worked out from the DNA. The sample table shows approximately 180,000 clones, and approximately 86% are seen once. The ten top clones hold 7.7% of the sample.

This receptor was obtained from an adult in good health. The receptor chain draws on TRBV5-5 and TRBJ2-7; TRBD1 aligns with 7 central bases. The specimen was peripheral blood, collected on day 0 of AZD1222 vaccination. The base sequence is TGTGCCAGCAGCTTGTCCGGGACAGCTGCCTACGAGCAGTACTTC. This yields the protein CASSLSGTAAYEQYF.